This T cell receptor (beta chain) was recovered during a study of T cell responses to AZD1222 COVID-19 vaccine. Study outcomes and limitations: Distributed over spike, vaccine-associated CD4 TCRs predominated at 160-218 and 743-854. Most donors were white British, females outnumbered males, and clonal diversity was possibly underestimated. Reportedly, nearly half of unique spike TCRs recognized epitopes outside B.1.351/B.1.1.7 mutations. Receipt of two AZD1222 doses was followed by a rise in Spike-specific TCR breadth and depth.

Measured with immunoSEQ multiplex PCR; TCRdb has only the in-frame clones, and not every one. The sample yields 200,000 to 250,000 clones, 94% seen once. The CDR3 spans 17 residues. Per the germline V gene, CDR1 is SGHRS and CDR2 is YFSETQ. V shed 3 bases, J shed 6 bases, and the junction held 9 bases outside the gene matches. About this clone: The target antigen is unknown.

This sequence originates from an adult who received the MenACWY meningococcal vaccine as a control. V is TRBV5-1 and J is TRBJ1-4; TRBD1 matches at 12 bases. Sample: peripheral blood, taken 28 days after the second dose of the MenACWY control vaccine. CDR3 in DNA: TGCGCCAGCAGCTCGGGACAGGGGGCGCGAATGGATGAAAAACTGTTTTTT. Its translation is CASSSGQGARMDEKLFF.